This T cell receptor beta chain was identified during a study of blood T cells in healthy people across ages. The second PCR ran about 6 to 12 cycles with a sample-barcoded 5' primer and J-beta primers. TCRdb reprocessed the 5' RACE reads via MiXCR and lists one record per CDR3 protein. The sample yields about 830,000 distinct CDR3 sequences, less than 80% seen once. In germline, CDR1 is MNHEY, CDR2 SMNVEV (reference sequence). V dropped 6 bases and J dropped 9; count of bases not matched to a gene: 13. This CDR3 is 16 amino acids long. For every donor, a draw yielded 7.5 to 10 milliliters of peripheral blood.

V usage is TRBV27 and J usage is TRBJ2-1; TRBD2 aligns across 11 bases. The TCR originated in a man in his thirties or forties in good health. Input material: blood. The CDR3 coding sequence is TGTGCCAGCAGCCGAAGACTAGCGGGGATAAGAGGTGAGCAGTTCTTC. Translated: CASSRRLAGIRGEQFF.